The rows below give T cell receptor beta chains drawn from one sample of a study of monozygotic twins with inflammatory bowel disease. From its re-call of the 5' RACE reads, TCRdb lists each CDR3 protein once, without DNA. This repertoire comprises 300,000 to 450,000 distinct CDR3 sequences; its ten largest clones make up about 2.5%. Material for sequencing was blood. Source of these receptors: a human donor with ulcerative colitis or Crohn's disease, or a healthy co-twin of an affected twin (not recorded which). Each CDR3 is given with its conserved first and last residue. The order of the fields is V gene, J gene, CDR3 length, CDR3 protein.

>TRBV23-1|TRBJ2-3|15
CASSQSAGYTDTQYF
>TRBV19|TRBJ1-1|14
CASSRRGQETEAFF
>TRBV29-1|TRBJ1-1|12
CSVKQGNTEAFF
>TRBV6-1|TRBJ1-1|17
CASSRWDLRGGLTEAFF
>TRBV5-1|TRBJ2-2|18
CASSLARGDRGTAGELFF
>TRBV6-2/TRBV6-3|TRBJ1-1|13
CASSLTGGLSAFF
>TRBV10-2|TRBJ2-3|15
CASSAGAHPTDTQYF
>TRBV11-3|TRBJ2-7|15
CASSLGQLSSYEQYF
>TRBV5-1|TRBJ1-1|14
CASSSDRPNTEAFF
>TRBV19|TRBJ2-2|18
CASTATSGDAQNTGELFF
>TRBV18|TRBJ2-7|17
CASSPREGQIYSYEQYF
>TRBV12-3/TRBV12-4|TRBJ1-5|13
CARSDRGRQPQHF
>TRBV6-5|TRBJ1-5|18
CASSYGTGGLGSNQPQHF
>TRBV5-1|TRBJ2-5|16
CASSSRQGRYQETQYF
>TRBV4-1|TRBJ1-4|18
CASSQDQQPGSGSGKLFF
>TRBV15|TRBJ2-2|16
CATSRDLTLNTGELFF
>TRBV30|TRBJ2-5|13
CAWSRTDQETQYF
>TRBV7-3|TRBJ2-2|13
CASSLTNTGELFF
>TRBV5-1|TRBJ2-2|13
CASSLLNTGELFF
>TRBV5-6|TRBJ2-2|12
CASSWTSKELFF
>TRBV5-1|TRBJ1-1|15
CASSLGGGSYTEAFF
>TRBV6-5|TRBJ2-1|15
CASSYWEVVPHEQFF
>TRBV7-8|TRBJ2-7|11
CASQLSYEQYF
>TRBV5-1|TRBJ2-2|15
CASSPNRGTRGELFF
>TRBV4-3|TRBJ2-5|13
CASSPDRGETQYF
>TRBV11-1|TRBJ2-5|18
CASLPFFGGARYQETQYF
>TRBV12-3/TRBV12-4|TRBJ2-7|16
CASSDLGQGSSYEQYF
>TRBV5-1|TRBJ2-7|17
CASSLGDRGRRSYEQYF
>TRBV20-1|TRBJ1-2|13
CSAITAGIYGYTF
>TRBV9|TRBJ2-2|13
CASGGERPGELFF
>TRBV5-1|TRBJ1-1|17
CASSLAWGDRMNTEAFF
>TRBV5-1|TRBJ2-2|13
CASSRPDLGELFF
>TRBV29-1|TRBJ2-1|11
CSVDRYNEQFF
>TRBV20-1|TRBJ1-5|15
CSASMLRGSNQPQHF
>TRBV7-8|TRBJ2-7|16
CASSLVVGQISYEQYF
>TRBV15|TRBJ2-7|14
CATSRLGRIYEQYF
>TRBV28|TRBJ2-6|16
CASSLYPYSGANVLTF
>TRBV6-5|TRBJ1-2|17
CASSYAAGSVVNYGYTF
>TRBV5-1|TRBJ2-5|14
CASSLGGGSETQYF
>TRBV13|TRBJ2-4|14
CAGGGQGTKNIQYF
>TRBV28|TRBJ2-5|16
CASSSPGDRDIWTQYF
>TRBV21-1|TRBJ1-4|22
CASSKARTVGTGEGATNEKLFF
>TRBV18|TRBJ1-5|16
CASSPLGTPGIQPQHF
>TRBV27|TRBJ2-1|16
CASSSISGGGYNEQFF
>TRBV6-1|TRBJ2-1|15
CAARLAGGSRNEQFF